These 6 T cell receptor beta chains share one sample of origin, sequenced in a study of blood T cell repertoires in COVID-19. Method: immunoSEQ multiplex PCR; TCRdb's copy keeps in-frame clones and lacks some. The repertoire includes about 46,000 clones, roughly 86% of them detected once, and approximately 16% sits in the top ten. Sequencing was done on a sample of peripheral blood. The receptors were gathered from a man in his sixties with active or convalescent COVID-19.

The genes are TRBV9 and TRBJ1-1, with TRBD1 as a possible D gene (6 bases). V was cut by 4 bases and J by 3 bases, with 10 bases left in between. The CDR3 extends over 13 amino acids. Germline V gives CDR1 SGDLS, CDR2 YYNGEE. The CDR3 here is CASSLGQYTEAFF. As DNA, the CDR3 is TGTGCCAGCAGCCTCGGACAGTACACTGAAGCTTTCTTT.

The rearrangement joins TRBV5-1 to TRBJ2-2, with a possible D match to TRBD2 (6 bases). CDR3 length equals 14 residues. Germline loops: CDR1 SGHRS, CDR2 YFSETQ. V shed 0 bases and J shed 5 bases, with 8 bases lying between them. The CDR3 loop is CASSLVEGTGELFF. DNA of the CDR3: TGCGCCAGCAGCTTGGTGGAGGGGACCGGGGAGCTGTTTTTT.

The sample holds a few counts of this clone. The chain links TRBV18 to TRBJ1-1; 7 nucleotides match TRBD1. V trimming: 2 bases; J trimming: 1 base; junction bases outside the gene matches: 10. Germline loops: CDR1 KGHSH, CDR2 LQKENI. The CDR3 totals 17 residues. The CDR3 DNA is TGTGCCAGCTCACCATTCGTCCCGACAGGGACGAACACTGAAGCTTTCTTT. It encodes CASSPFVPTGTNTEAFF.

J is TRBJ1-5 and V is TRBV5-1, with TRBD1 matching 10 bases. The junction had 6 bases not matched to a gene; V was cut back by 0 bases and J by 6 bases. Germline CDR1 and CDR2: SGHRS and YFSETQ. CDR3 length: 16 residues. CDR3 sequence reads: CASSLDATGGSQPQHF. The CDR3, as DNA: TGCGCCAGCAGCTTGGACGCGACAGGGGGCAGTCAGCCCCAGCATTTT.

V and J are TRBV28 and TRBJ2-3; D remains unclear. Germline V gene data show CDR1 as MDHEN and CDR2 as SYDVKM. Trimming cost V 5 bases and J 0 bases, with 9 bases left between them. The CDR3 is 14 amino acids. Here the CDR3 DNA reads TGTGCCAGCAGTATCCCGAGAAGCACAGATACGCAGTATTTT. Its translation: CASSIPRSTDTQYF.

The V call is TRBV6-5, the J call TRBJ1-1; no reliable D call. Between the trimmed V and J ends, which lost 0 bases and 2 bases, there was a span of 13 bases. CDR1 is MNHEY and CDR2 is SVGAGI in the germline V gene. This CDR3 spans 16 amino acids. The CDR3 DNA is TGTGCCAGCAGTTACTCGAGGTTAACGGATAACACTGAAGCTTTCTTT. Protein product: CASSYSRLTDNTEAFF.